The T cell receptor (beta chain) under discussion was sequenced for a study of T cells in Graves' hyperthyroidism and ophthalmopathy. TCR beta CDR3 region amplification was performed from RNA transcripts. The HTBI primer set served for first-round RT-PCR of the TCR CDR3. TCRdb analysed the multiplex PCR reads with MiXCR anew, one entry per CDR3 protein. The table shows some 400,000 distinct CDR3 sequences, with roughly 14% occurring only once. Orbital computed tomography, thyroid ultrasound, serum thyroxine and TRAb, and clinical symptoms together informed the diagnoses. A note on this clonotype: Antigen: not known.

The CDR3 extends over 13 amino acids. CDR1 and CDR2 (germline): SGHTS, YDEGEE. Trimming stripped 0 bases from V and 6 bases from J, with 10 bases between. Study findings and constraints: In blood, most of the thyroid clonotypes expanded above 0.001 were also present.

Specimen: blood. This chain uses TRBV5-8 with TRBJ2-7; D possibly corresponds to TRBD2 (5 bases). The receptor was isolated from a woman aged 60-75 years with Graves' hyperthyroidism. CDR3 protein: CASSLGGLREQYF. DNA of the CDR3: TGTGCCAGCAGCTTGGGAGGGCTGCGCGAGCAGTACTTC.